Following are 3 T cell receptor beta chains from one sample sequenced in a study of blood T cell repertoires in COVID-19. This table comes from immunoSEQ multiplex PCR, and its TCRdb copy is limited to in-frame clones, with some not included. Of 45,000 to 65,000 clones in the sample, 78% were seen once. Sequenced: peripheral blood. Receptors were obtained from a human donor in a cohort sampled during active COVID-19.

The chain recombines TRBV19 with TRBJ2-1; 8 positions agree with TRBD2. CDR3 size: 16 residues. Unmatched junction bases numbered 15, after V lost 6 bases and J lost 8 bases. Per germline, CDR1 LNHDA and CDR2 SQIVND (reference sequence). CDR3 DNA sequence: TGTGCCAGTAGCACCCGAAGGGATCAGGGACTAGATGAGCAGTTCTTC. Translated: CASSTRRDQGLDEQFF.

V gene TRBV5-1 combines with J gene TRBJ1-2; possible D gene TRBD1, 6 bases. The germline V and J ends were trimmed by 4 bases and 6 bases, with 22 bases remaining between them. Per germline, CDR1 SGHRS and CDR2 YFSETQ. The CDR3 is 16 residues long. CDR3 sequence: CASSLERQVPSHGYTF. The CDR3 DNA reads TGCGCCAGCAGCCTCGAGAGACAGGTCCCCTCCCATGGCTACACCTTC.

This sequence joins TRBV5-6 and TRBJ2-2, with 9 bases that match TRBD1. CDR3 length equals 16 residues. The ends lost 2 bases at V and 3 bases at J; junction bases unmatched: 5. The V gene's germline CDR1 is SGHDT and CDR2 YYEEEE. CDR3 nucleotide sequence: TGTGCCAGCAGCTTCTGGACAGGGGCGGACACCGGGGAGCTGTTTTTT. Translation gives CASSFWTGADTGELFF.